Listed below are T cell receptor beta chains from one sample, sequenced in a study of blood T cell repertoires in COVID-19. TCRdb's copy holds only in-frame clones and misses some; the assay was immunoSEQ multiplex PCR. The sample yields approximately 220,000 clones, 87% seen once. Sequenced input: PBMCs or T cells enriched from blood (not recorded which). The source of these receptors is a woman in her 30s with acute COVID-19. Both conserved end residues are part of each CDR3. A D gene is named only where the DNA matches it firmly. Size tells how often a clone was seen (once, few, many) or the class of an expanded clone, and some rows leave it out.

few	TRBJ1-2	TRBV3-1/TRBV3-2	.	TGTGCCAGCAGCCAAACCGGGGGAGGCTATGGCTACACCTTC	CASSQTGGGYGYTF
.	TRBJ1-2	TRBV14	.	TGTGCCAGCAGCCTTCCGGGAAGTCTTATCGAAGGCTACACCTTC	CASSLPGSLIEGYTF
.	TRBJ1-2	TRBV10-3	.	TGTGCCATCAGTGAGCCTTTGTTAAAAAATGGCTACACCTTC	CAISEPLLKNGYTF
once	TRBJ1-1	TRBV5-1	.	TGCGCCAGCAGCTTGCCAGAGAACACTGAAGCTTTCTTT	CASSLPENTEAFF
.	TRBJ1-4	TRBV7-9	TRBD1	TGTGCCAGCAGCTTAACCCGCAGGGGGGAAAAACTGTTTTTT	CASSLTRRGEKLFF
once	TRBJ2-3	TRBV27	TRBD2	TGTGCCAGCAGTCCCCTAGCGGGGGGCGGGGATACGCAGTATTTT	CASSPLAGGGDTQYF
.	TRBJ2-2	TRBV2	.	TGTGCCAGCAGTCGGGACAAGATCTACACCGGGGAGCTGTTTTTT	CASSRDKIYTGELFF
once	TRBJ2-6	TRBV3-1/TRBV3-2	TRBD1	TGTGCCAGCAGCGGGAGGGGACAGGGGAAAACTGGGGCCAACGTCCTGACTTTC	CASSGRGQGKTGANVLTF
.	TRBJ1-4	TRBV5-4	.	TGTGCCAGCAGTTTCGGTAGGGAGAATGAAAAACTGTTTTTT	CASSFGRENEKLFF
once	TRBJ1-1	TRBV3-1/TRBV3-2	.	TGTGCCAGCAGCCAAGCAGGCCGCGAAGAAGCTTTCTTT	CASSQAGREEAFF
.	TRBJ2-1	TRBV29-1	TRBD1	TGCAGCGTTGTCGATAGAGACAGGGGCAATGAGCAGTTCTTC	CSVVDRDRGNEQFF
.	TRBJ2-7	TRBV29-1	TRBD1	TGCAGCGTTGGAGGACAGGGAAAGGGCTACGAGCAGTACTTC	CSVGGQGKGYEQYF
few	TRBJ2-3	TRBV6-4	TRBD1	TGTGCCAGCAGTGTCGACAGGGTTGGAACAGATACGCAGTATTTT	CASSVDRVGTDTQYF
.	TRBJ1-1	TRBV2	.	TGTGCCACCTTAATTACCGGACAGCCTGAAGCTTTCTTT	CATLITGQPEAFF
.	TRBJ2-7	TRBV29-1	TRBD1	TGCAGCGCCGTAACAGGGGGTAGCGAGCAGTACTTC	CSAVTGGSEQYF
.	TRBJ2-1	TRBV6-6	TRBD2	TGTGCCAGCAGTCATGGACTAGTTGGGAATGAGCAGTTCTTC	CASSHGLVGNEQFF
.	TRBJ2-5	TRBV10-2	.	TGCGCCAGCAGACCCTCAGCGGGGACCCAGTACTTC	CASRPSAGTQYF
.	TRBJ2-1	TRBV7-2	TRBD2	TGTGCCAGCAGCTTAGCCCCTAGCGGGGGGGGCAATGAGCAGTTCTTC	CASSLAPSGGGNEQFF
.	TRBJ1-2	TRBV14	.	TGTGCCAGCAGCCAAGTCAGGGGCCGTAGGATGGTTGGCTACACCTTC	CASSQVRGRRMVGYTF
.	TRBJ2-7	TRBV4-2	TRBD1	TGTGCCAGCAGCCAACGACAGGGTGGGTACGAGCAGTACTTC	CASSQRQGGYEQYF
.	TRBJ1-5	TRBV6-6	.	TGTGCCAGCAGCCTATTCAGCAATCAGCCCCAGCATTTT	CASSLFSNQPQHF
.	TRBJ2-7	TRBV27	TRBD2	TGTGCCAGCAGTTTCCTGACTAGCGGGGGGATCTACGAGCAGTACTTC	CASSFLTSGGIYEQYF
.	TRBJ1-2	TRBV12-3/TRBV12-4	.	TGTGCCAGCAGCGGACAGTTTAACTATGGCTACACCTTC	CASSGQFNYGYTF
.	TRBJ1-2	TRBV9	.	TGTGCCAGCAGCGGGTCACAGGGAGACTATGGCTACACCTTC	CASSGSQGDYGYTF
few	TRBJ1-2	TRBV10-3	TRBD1	TGTGCCATCAGCCTGACAGGGTGGGGAGATGGCTACACCTTC	CAISLTGWGDGYTF
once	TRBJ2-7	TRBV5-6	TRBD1	TGTGCCAGCAGCTCGACAGGGTATGGCGAGCAGTACTTC	CASSSTGYGEQYF
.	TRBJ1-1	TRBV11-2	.	TGTGCCAGCACCGCATACATGAACACTGAAGCTTTCTTT	CASTAYMNTEAFF
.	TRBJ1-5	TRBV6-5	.	TGTGCCACTCGCCTCGGTGGCAATCAGCCCCAGCATTTT	CATRLGGNQPQHF
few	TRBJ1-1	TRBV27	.	TGTGCCAGCAGTTTAAGACAGGCCCCTAGTGCTAATGAAGCTTTCTTT	CASSLRQAPSANEAFF
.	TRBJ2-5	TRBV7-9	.	TGTGCCAGCAGCTACCCGGACAGCCAAGAGACCCAGTACTTC	CASSYPDSQETQYF
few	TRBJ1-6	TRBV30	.	TGTGCCTGGACCTCTAATTCACCCCTCCACTTT	CAWTSNSPLHF
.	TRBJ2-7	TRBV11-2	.	TGTGCCAGCAGCTCCCCGCGAGGCGTTGAGCAGTACTTC	CASSSPRGVEQYF
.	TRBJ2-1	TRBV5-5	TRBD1	TGTGCCAGCAGCCCCGGGACAGGATTTAGCTCCTACAATGAGCAGTTCTTC	CASSPGTGFSSYNEQFF
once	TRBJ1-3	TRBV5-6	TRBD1	TGTGCCAGCAGCTCGGGGACAGTCGGAAACACCATATATTTT	CASSSGTVGNTIYF
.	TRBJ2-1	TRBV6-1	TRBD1	TGTGCCAGCAGTTTCCTGGGACAGAACAATGAGCAGTTCTTC	CASSFLGQNNEQFF
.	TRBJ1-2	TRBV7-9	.	TGTGCCAGCAGCTTGGTAGGGGTGGTATATGGCTACACCTTC	CASSLVGVVYGYTF
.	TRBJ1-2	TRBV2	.	TGTGCCAGCAGTGAAGAGACAGGCCGGGATGGCTACACCTTC	CASSEETGRDGYTF
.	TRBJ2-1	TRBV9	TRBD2	TGTGCCAGCAGCGTACTAGCGGGACCTTACAATGAGCAGTTCTTC	CASSVLAGPYNEQFF
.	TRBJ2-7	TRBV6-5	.	TGTGCCAGCAGTTACTATTCGGGGAGCTCCTACGAGCAGTACTTC	CASSYYSGSSYEQYF
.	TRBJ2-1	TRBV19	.	TGTGCCAGCTCAGGGTTAGTTTTAGACAATGAGCAGTTCTTC	CASSGLVLDNEQFF
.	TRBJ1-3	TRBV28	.	TGTGCCAGCAGTCTCAACACGGGGTCTGGAAACACCATATATTTT	CASSLNTGSGNTIYF
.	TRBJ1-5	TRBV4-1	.	TGCGCCAGCAGCCAAAGTCAAGGGGTTCGACAGCCCCAGCATTTT	CASSQSQGVRQPQHF
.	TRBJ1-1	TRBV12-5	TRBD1	TGTGCTAGTGGTTTGGTAAGAGGGGGCCAGAACACTGAAGCTTTCTTT	CASGLVRGGQNTEAFF
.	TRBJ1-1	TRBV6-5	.	TGTGCCAGTTGGACAGAGCTGAACACTGAAGCTTTCTTT	CASWTELNTEAFF
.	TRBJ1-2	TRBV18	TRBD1	TGTGCCAGCTCACCACCGTGGACAGGGAACTATGGCTACACCTTC	CASSPPWTGNYGYTF
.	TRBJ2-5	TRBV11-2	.	TGTGCCAGCAGCCAGTTGCAAGAGACCCAGTACTTC	CASSQLQETQYF
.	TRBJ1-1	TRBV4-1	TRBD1	TGCGCCAGCAGCCGGCTTGGGACAGGGCTGAACACTGAAGCTTTCTTT	CASSRLGTGLNTEAFF
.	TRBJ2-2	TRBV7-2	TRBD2	TGTGCCAGCAGCCCTCAAAGCGGGGGTGACACCGGGGAGCTGTTTTTT	CASSPQSGGDTGELFF
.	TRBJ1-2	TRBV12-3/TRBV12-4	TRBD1	TGTGCCAGTTGCCCCGGGACAGACTATGGCTACACCTTC	CASCPGTDYGYTF
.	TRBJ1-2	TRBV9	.	TGTGCCAGCAGCGTAGGGACACCCTTGCACGGTGGCTACACCTTC	CASSVGTPLHGGYTF